The clone carrying this T cell receptor beta chain was counted a single time. Its antigen is unknown. It was with 60 Vbeta and 13 Jbeta primers that the PCR ran. Method: immunoSEQ multiplex PCR; TCRdb's copy keeps in-frame clones and lacks some. The data contain around 120,000 clones, less than 75% of them singletons. The entry originates in a study of cytomegalovirus exposure and HLA in healthy donors. Across the study: The early release's HLA-typed donors yielded roughly 85 million unique TCRs.

Study results and limitations: The authors later linked a missense DCLRE1C variant to TCR beta V- and J-gene trimming. CMV antigen specificity was confirmed in vitro for a few CMV-associated chains. What a later analysis reportedly showed was that an Asian-associated ancestry cluster had fewer N-insertions than the 666-donor mean.

Input material: PBMCs. This sequence originates from a man in his forties in good health and CMV-seropositive.

The CDR3 sequence is CASSSATGGMNTEAFF. The CDR3 DNA sequence: TGTGCCAGCAGTTCGGCCACAGGGGGCATGAACACTGAAGCTTTCTTT. The V gene is TRBV27, the J gene TRBJ1-1; 9 bases match TRBD1. Germline-derived CDR1 and CDR2 are MNHEY and SMNVEV (reference sequence). The length of the CDR3 is 16 residues. J was trimmed by 0 bases and V by 4 bases; bases with no gene match: 6.